This TCR beta chain comes out of a study of T cells in Graves' hyperthyroidism and ophthalmopathy (dated by TCRdb to between 2019 and 2020). Regarding the study in general: Peripheral blood samples were taken at initial diagnosis, before any treatment was given. The 100 discovery patients were divided at random into training and test sets in a 7:3 ratio. Once sampling was done, hyperthyroidism patients were given methimazole at a starting dose of 30 mg daily, whereas ophthalmopathy patients were given high-dose intravenous methylprednisolone. Prospective prediction of ophthalmopathy was tested in an independent validation cohort consisting of roughly 20 hyperthyroidism patients and approximately 16 patients who later progressed to ophthalmopathy. The paper reports TCR Vbeta CDR3 sequencing of 140 or so peripheral blood samples: under 45 ophthalmopathy, fewer than 80 hyperthyroidism and approximately 17 progressor patients. The study also compared thyroid tissue and blood T-cell repertoires from more than five Graves' hyperthyroidism patients. TCR V-J signatures able to tell the groups apart were searched for in a discovery cohort of 100 or so patients, of whom roughly 42 had Graves' ophthalmopathy and more than 55 had stable Graves' hyperthyroidism. Findings and caveats that apply to the study as a whole: Most expanded thyroid clonotypes (frequency above 0.001) were also detected in blood, suggesting blood repertoires may reflect thyroid immune responses. A model built on a 13 V-J signature distinguished ophthalmopathy from stable hyperthyroidism, reaching around 88% sensitivity and approximately 81% specificity in cross-validation and 80%/75% in testing. During validation, the model predicted progression to ophthalmopathy a median of approximately six months ahead of onset, with around 65% sensitivity and 72.22% specificity. Sample size was not statistically predetermined, and investigators were not blinded to group allocation.

The trim is 3 bases for V and 5 bases for J, with a gap of 13 bases between the germline ends. The CDR3 spans 14 residues, from the cysteine through the phenylalanine. Only the CDR3 region is kept as DNA, spanning 42 bases read in frame from base 1. CDR1 DFQATT and CDR2 SNEGSKA were looked up in the germline V gene (reference sequence). This clonotype showed up many times. What this receptor recognizes is not known. No base quality information exists; no much larger clone differs at one position. Stable Graves' hyperthyroidism was defined as no progression to ophthalmopathy during 18 months of follow-up. Hyperthyroidism patients were newly diagnosed, with disease duration under 2 months, and aged 18 to 65 years. Patients with uncontrolled infections, other autoimmune diseases, pregnancy or lactation were excluded. Diagnoses were based on clinical symptoms, serum thyroxine and TRAb, thyroid ultrasound and orbital computed tomography. Ficoll-Paque density gradient centrifugation was used to isolate PBMCs from 10 ml of fresh peripheral blood. Total RNA was extracted with Trizol reagent, and quality was checked on an Agilent 2100 Bioanalyzer.

The TCR beta CDR3 regions were amplified from the RNA transcripts. A first-round RT-PCR of the TCR CDR3 used the HTBI primer set with the Qiagen OneStep RT-PCR kit. A second multiplex PCR round built the libraries, followed by size selection and purification. Paired-end sequencing of the libraries was performed with 100 bp reads on an Illumina HiSeq2000. The authors' pipeline ran thus. Raw data were processed with SOAPnuke, discarding reads with adapters, uncalled bases, mean Phred below 15, or no exact constant-primer or identifier match. High-quality paired reads were merged with COPE v1.2.5, and unique nucleotide sequences were defined as clonotypes. MiTCR v1.1 was used to align clonotypes to the IMGT TRBV, TRBD and TRBJ reference segments. Only V-J combinations with frequency above 0.0001, covering roughly 99% of repertoires, were analysed. The TCS score was defined as the ratio of F50 (clonal expansion) to E x V (chaos), calculated using BLOSUM62-based TCRdist between CDR3 peptides within each V-J. Welch's t-statistics and random forest reduced some 510 V-J features to around 14, which were used in a naive Bayes classifier (R e1071). TCRdb reprocessed the public reads (quality trimming at Q25 with fastp, clone calling with MiXCR) and kept in-frame beta chains. When rows share a CDR3 protein, they turn into one entry using the most common DNA and genes. The V and J calls and clone size come from TCRdb's table, not from the authors' own analysis. This sample lists some 360,000 distinct CDR3 sequences; more than 11% were detected once. Approximately 9.9% of the sample lies in the top ten.

The receptor's source is a woman aged 60 to 75 with Graves' hyperthyroidism. The sequenced material came from blood. The sequence links TRBV20-1 to TRBJ2-2; 7 matching bases give a weak D call of TRBD2. For the CDR3, the sequence is CSAREGGGTGELFF. In nucleotide form, the sequence is TGCAGTGCTAGGGAAGGGGGGGGAACCGGGGAGCTGTTTTTT.